Below, 28 T cell receptor beta chains from the same sample are listed, as sequenced in a study of cytomegalovirus exposure and HLA in healthy donors (TCRdb year 2017). Library prep was done by the immunoSEQ multiplex PCR assay. The immuneACCESS repertoire file appears here via TCRdb, limited to in-frame rearrangements. These files lack a portion of the clones; in checked studies, under half of the deficit traces to unresolved V genes, and the cause of the others is not known. This sample lists about 56,000 clones; approximately 94% were detected once. About 1% of the sample lies in the top ten. Sequencing was performed on PBMCs. The receptors stem from a man aged 18 to 29 in good health and CMV-seronegative.

This chain links TRBV7-2 with TRBJ2-7, with a tentative D call TRBD1 (6 bases). There are 13 residues in the CDR3. V dropped 1 base and J dropped 5 bases, with 9 bases sitting between them. Germline values: CDR1 SGHTA, CDR2 FQGNSA. CDR3 in amino acids: CASSLVNRDEQYF. CDR3 DNA sequence: TGTGCCAGCAGCTTAGTTAACAGGGACGAGCAGTACTTC. The complete variable domain, with remaining parts taken from reference TRBV7-2 and TRBJ2-7, reads GAGVSQSPSNKVTEKGKDVELRCDPISGHTALYWYRQSLGQGLEFLIYFQGNSAPDKSGLPSDRFSAERTGGSVSTLTIQRTQQEDSAVYLCASSLVNRDEQYFGPGTRLTVT.

The chain uses TRBV28 and TRBJ2-7; D is ambiguous. This CDR3 has 14 amino acids. Trimming removed 3 bases at V and 2 bases at J, with 11 bases between. Germline CDR1 and CDR2: MDHEN and SYDVKM. In DNA form, the CDR3 reads TGTGCCAGCAGTTTCATCAGGCTTCCCTACGAGCAGTACTTC. Protein sequence: CASSFIRLPYEQYF.

The chain couples TRBV4-3 to TRBJ2-3; 8 bases fit TRBD1. The CDR3 has 17 amino acids. V lost 1 base and J lost 6; bases outside the gene matches: 12. From germline, CDR1 is LGHNA and CDR2 YSLEER. The CDR3 DNA sequence: TGCGCCAGCAGCCAAGGCGACAGGGGAGACATAGGGGATACGCAGTATTTT. Its protein product is CASSQGDRGDIGDTQYF.

This clone counts as medium-sized (0.01 to 0.1%). This chain joins TRBV28 and TRBJ1-5; TRBD1 agrees at 8 bases. With 11 bases clipped from V and 7 bases from J, the junction kept 13 bases outside the gene matches. CDR3 size: 14 residues. In germline, CDR1 is MDHEN, CDR2 SYDVKM. CDR3 bases: TGTGCCGCAAACAGGGGGGTGTTGGTGCAGCCCCAGCATTTT. Encoded protein: CAANRGVLVQPQHF.

The chain has TRBV5-6 and TRBJ2-7; D unclear. Germline values: CDR1 SGHDT, CDR2 YYEEEE. V was clipped by 7 bases and J by 0 bases, with 17 bases between them. The CDR3 totals 15 residues. CDR3 region: CASLELARGSYEQYF. For the CDR3, the DNA is TGTGCCAGCCTCGAATTGGCGCGCGGCTCCTACGAGCAGTACTTC. Supplemented by reference TRBV5-6 and TRBJ2-7, the full variable domain reads DAGVTQSPTHLIKTRGQQVTLRCSPKSGHDTVSWYQQALGQGPQFIFQYYEEEERQRGNFPDRFSGHQFPNYSSELNVNALLLGDSALYLCASLELARGSYEQYFGPGTRLTVT.

The CDR3 DNA sequence: TGTGCCAGTAGAGGGACAGCTACCGGGGAGCTGTTTTTT. Translating gives CASRGTATGELFF. The chain recombines TRBV19 with TRBJ2-2; 7 bases are a match to TRBD1. CDR1 is LNHDA, CDR2 SQIVND, per germline (reference sequence). The CDR3 contains 13 residues. V shed 6 bases, J shed 5 bases, and the junction held 3 bases outside the gene matches.

V usage is TRBV19 and J usage is TRBJ1-5; the D gene is possibly TRBD1 (5 bases). The CDR3 sequence is 14 residues long. Germline V CDR1 and CDR2: LNHDA, SQIVND (reference sequence). CDR3 in DNA: TGTGCAACCAGTAATCTAGGGGTAAACCAGCCCCAGCATTTT. Its protein product is CATSNLGVNQPQHF.

This rearrangement joins TRBV6-6 to TRBJ1-5; 8 bases map to TRBD1. J was trimmed by 4 bases and V by 7 bases; bases with no gene match: 12. Looked up from germline, CDR1 is MNHNY and CDR2 is SVGAGI (reference sequence). This CDR3 is 16 amino acids long. CDR3 DNA: TGTGCCAGCATTTCCCGGGACAGGAAACCTAATCAGCCCCAGCATTTT. This gives the protein CASISRDRKPNQPQHF.

This clone appeared a single time. The gene calls are TRBV7-2 and TRBJ2-3; the match to TRBD1 covers 9 bases. Germline loops: CDR1 SGHTA, CDR2 FQGNSA. CDR3 length equals 13 residues. J was trimmed by 11 bases and V by 8 bases; bases with no gene match: 11. The CDR3 DNA follows: TGTGCCAGCGGACCGGGACAGGGATCGGGGCAGTATTTT. Its protein product is CASGPGQGSGQYF.

V gene TRBV7-8 combines with J gene TRBJ1-5; D is perhaps TRBD1 (6 bases). CDR1 is SGHVS and CDR2 is FQNEAQ in the germline V gene. V gave up 5 bases and J gave up 3 bases, with 17 bases separating them. CDR3 length equals 16 residues. The CDR3 nucleotides read TGTGCCAGCAGCCCCCTTGGCGGGGGCTACAATCAGCCCCAGCATTTT. Translated: CASSPLGGGYNQPQHF. The whole variable domain, remainder taken from reference TRBV7-8 and TRBJ1-5, is GAGVSQSPRYKVAKRGQDVALRCDPISGHVSLFWYQQALGQGPEFLTYFQNEAQLDKSGLPSDRFFAERPEGSVSTLKIQRTQQEDSAVYLCASSPLGGGYNQPQHFGDGTRLSIL.

This CDR3 reads CASSPFGGWETQYF. CDR3 sequence (DNA): TGTGCCAGCAGCCCCTTTGGGGGGTGGGAGACCCAGTACTTC. The rearrangement uses TRBV7-2 and TRBJ2-5, with D perhaps TRBD2 (6 bases). CDR3 length: 14 amino acids. The germline V gene encodes CDR1 SGHTA and CDR2 FQGNSA. The ends were cut back, 5 bases at V and 5 bases at J, with 15 bases in the middle.

For the CDR3, the DNA is TGTGCCAGCAGCAGACCAACAGGGCTGGAGACCCAGTACTTC. This translates into CASSRPTGLETQYF. This chain joins TRBV7-9 and TRBJ2-5, with D tentatively TRBD1 (6 bases). Germline CDR1 SEHNR, CDR2 FQNEAQ (reference sequence). This CDR3 region has 14 residues. The V end lost 5 bases, the J end lost 5 bases, and 15 bases lay between the germline ends. The full variable domain, completed using reference TRBV7-9 and TRBJ2-5, is DTGVSQNPRHKITKRGQNVTFRCDPISEHNRLYWYRQTLGQGPEFLTYFQNEAQLEKSRLLSDRFSAERPKGSFSTLEIQRTEQGDSAMYLCASSRPTGLETQYFGPGTRLLVL.

This sequence joins TRBV2 and TRBJ2-1; D gene uncertain. CDR1 SNHLY and CDR2 FYNNEI come from the germline V gene. The CDR3 has 14 residues. V lost 3 bases, J lost 4 bases, and 10 bases lay in between. The CDR3 region has the DNA TGTGCCAGCAGTGATAGGCTGACTTACAATGAGCAGTTCTTC. It translates to CASSDRLTYNEQFF.

This sequence joins TRBV4-1 and TRBJ2-1, with no clear D. The V end lost 0 bases, the J end lost 1 base, and 10 bases lay between the germline ends. This CDR3 region has 16 residues. CDR1 is MGHRA, CDR2 YSYEKL, per germline. The CDR3 nucleotides are TGCGCCAGCAGCCAAGAAAGCGCCCCGTCCTACAATGAGCAGTTCTTC. Translation: CASSQESAPSYNEQFF.

This clone appeared a few times. The V call is TRBV15, the J call TRBJ2-7; the D gene is possibly TRBD1 (6 bases). V lost 1 base and J 1 base, leaving 14 bases between the germline ends. CDR1 and CDR2 (germline): LNHNV, YYDKDF (reference sequence). The CDR3 has 16 amino acids. The CDR3 DNA reads TGTGCCACCAGCAGAGGACCTCAGGACAGTTCCTACGAGCAGTACTTC. Translating gives CATSRGPQDSSYEQYF.

The V gene is TRBV5-5, the J gene TRBJ2-7; 9 nucleotides line up with TRBD1. Germline V CDR1 and CDR2: SGHKS, YYEKEE (reference sequence). V shed 2 bases and J 4 bases; nucleotides not matched to a gene: 7. This CDR3 comprises 15 residues. CDR3 residues: CASSFPGTGLYEQYF. In DNA form, the CDR3 reads TGTGCCAGCAGCTTTCCCGGGACAGGGCTATACGAGCAGTACTTC.

The chain employs TRBV19 and TRBJ2-1; a possible D gene is TRBD1 (5 bases). The V gene lost 2 bases and the J gene lost 7 bases, with 6 bases spanning the gap. The germline V gene has CDR1 LNHDA and CDR2 SQIVND (reference sequence). This CDR3 has 12 residues. The CDR3 loop is CASSIRGNEQFF. CDR3 nucleotides: TGTGCCAGTAGTATAAGGGGTAATGAGCAGTTCTTC.

V and J are TRBV5-1 and TRBJ1-1; D uncertain. Germline V gives CDR1 SGHRS, CDR2 YFSETQ. The CDR3 loop spans 15 amino acids. Trimming stripped 3 bases from V and 7 bases from J, with 19 bases between. CDR3 DNA: TGCGCCAGCAGCTCACGGCCTAAAGACGGAGTTGAAGCTTTCTTT. Protein product: CASSSRPKDGVEAFF.

The chain employs TRBV11-3 and TRBJ2-1; 10 bases fit TRBD2. This CDR3 is built from 15 residues. From germline, CDR1 is SGHNT and CDR2 YENEEA. V dropped 1 base and J dropped 6; count of bases not matched to a gene: 3. CDR3 nucleotide sequence: TGTGCCAGCAGCTTAGCACTAGCGGGACTCAATGAGCAGTTCTTC. Its translation is CASSLALAGLNEQFF. Combining the CDR3 with reference TRBV11-3 and TRBJ2-1 gives the whole variable domain EAGVVQSPRYKIIEKKQPVAFWCNPISGHNTLYWYLQNLGQGPELLIRYENEEAVDDSQLPKDRFSAERLKGVDSTLKIQPAELGDSAVYLCASSLALAGLNEQFFGPGTRLTVL.

V usage is TRBV7-9 and J usage is TRBJ1-2, with TRBD1 matching 7 bases. Looked up from germline, CDR1 is SEHNR and CDR2 is FQNEAQ (reference sequence). Germline trimming cut 3 bases from V and 4 bases from J; bases unmatched to any gene: 8. CDR3 length equals 15 residues. CDR3 DNA sequence: TGTGCCAGCAGCTTCCTGGGACAGATTTCCTATGGCTACACCTTC. Protein sequence: CASSFLGQISYGYTF.

The chain recombines TRBV2 with TRBJ1-5, with D possibly being TRBD1 (6 bases). The CDR3 contains 15 residues. V lost 3 bases and J lost 5, with 14 bases in between. Looked up from germline, CDR1 is SNHLY and CDR2 is FYNNEI. The CDR3 DNA sequence: TGTGCCAGCAGTGAGGGGAGGGGGTCTCATCAGCCCCAGCATTTT. It specifies CASSEGRGSHQPQHF.

This chain uses TRBV7-6 with TRBJ1-3; D remains unclear. Trimming shortened V by 6 bases and J by 4 bases, and 16 bases separated the two germline ends. This CDR3 has 15 residues. Germline lookup yields CDR1 SGHVS and CDR2 FNYEAQ. CDR3: CASRADQTGGNTIYF. The CDR3 DNA is TGTGCCAGCAGAGCAGACCAAACGGGGGGAAACACCATATATTTT.

This clone has a handful of counts. The CDR3: CASSDGTFNPGELFF. CDR3 nucleotide sequence: TGTGCCAGCAGCGACGGGACTTTTAATCCCGGGGAGCTGTTTTTT. The J gene is TRBJ2-2, the V gene TRBV9, with D possibly matching TRBD2 (6 bases). This CDR3 is built from 15 residues. Trimming left V 3 bases short and J 6 bases short, with 15 bases between. Germline V gene sequence: CDR1 SGDLS, CDR2 YYNGEE.

The rearrangement links TRBV6-4 to TRBJ2-2, with TRBD1 matching over 8 bases. Germline V gene sequence: CDR1 MRHNA, CDR2 SNTAGT. Unmatched junction bases numbered 5, after V lost 5 bases and J lost 3 bases. This CDR3 spans 15 amino acids. The CDR3 is CASSPTGADTGELFF. CDR3 DNA sequence: TGTGCCAGCAGTCCGACAGGGGCGGACACCGGGGAGCTGTTTTTT.

This chain links TRBV28 with TRBJ2-7; 7 positions match TRBD1. The CDR3 is made up of 18 amino acids. The V gene's germline CDR1 is MDHEN and CDR2 SYDVKM. The V gene end was trimmed by 4 bases and the J gene end by 0 bases; junction bases not matched to a gene: 15. CDR3: CASSSPRTGDFFSYEQYF. The CDR3 DNA follows: TGTGCCAGCAGTTCCCCGCGGACAGGCGACTTTTTCTCCTACGAGCAGTACTTC.

The chain has TRBV9 and TRBJ1-2; D is perhaps TRBD1 (6 bases). There are 14 residues in the CDR3. The V end was cut by 4 bases, the J end by 3 bases, with 13 bases between. The germline V gene encodes CDR1 SGDLS and CDR2 YYNGEE. The CDR3 protein is CASSPRAGDYGYTF. CDR3 bases: TGTGCCAGCAGCCCCCGGGCAGGGGACTATGGCTACACCTTC. The full variable domain, with the rest looked up from reference TRBV9 and TRBJ1-2, is DSGVTQTPKHLITATGQRVTLRCSPRSGDLSVYWYQQSLDQGLQFLIQYYNGEERAKGNILERFSAQQFPDLHSELNLSSLELGDSALYFCASSPRAGDYGYTFGSGTRLTVV.

The chain carries TRBV23-1 and TRBJ2-3, with 7 bases matching TRBD2. TRBV23-1 is an ORF for which the function is uncertain. V shed 0 bases and J 0 bases; nucleotides not matched to a gene: 3. The CDR3 extends over 16 amino acids. The CDR3 is CASSQSSGGSTDTQYF. The CDR3 DNA sequence: TGCGCCAGCAGTCAATCGTCGGGGGGTAGCACAGATACGCAGTATTTT.

The CDR3 reads CASSLTSGAQETQYF. The DNA of the CDR3 is TGTGCCAGCAGCTTGACTAGCGGAGCTCAAGAGACCCAGTACTTC. This sequence joins TRBV7-2 and TRBJ2-5; 9 bases align to TRBD2. CDR1 and CDR2 (germline): SGHTA, FQGNSA. The CDR3 is 15 amino acids. V dropped 3 bases and J dropped 2; count of bases not matched to a gene: 4.